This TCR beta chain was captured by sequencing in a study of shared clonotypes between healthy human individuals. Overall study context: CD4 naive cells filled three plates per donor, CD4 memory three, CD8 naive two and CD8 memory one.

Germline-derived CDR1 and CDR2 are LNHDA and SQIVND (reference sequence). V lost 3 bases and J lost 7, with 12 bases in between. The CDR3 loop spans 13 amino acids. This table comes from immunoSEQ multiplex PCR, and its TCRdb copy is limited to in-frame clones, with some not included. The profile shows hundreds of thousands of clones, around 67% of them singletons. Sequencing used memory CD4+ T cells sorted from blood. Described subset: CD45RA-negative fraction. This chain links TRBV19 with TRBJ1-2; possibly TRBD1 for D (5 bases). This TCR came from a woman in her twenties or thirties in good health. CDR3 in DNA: TGTGCCAGTAGTATTCCAGGGTGGAGTGGCTACACCTTC. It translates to CASSIPGWSGYTF.